This T cell receptor beta chain was sequenced in a study of T-cell reconstitution after alpha-beta-depleted transplantation in children (dated by TCRdb to the mid-2010s). Describing the broader study: The study quantitatively tracked T-cell immune reconstitution after TCRalphabeta/CD19-depleted allogeneic hematopoietic cell transplantation in children using TCR repertoire profiling.

Libraries were made using PCR. Sequencing used an Illumina HiSeq 2500. To normalize quantification of the TCRbeta repertoire, the TCR libraries were built with molecular barcoding that relied on unique molecular identifiers. TCRdb itself trimmed the public reads at Q25 with fastp, ran MiXCR and retained productive beta chains. Each CDR3 protein appears once, grouped with its most common genes and DNA. The sample records 440,000 or so distinct CDR3 sequences, 43% of which are singletons. The biggest ten clones account for 27% of the sample. Summary of the overall study and its limitations: Hyperexpanded clone frequencies declined over subsequent months; after one year, T-cell counts and TCRbeta diversity were mostly attributed to newly produced T cells. In some patients, high TCRbeta diversity at day 60 was attributed to recipient T cells and intrathymic progenitors that had survived conditioning. The apparently early alphabetaT-cell count recovery about two months after transplant was reportedly dependent on only several hundred rapidly expanded clones derived from non-depleted graft cells.

Reading the label with the study, this specimen's treatment or condition is: allogeneic hematopoietic cell transplantation with graft depleted of TCRalphabeta T cells and CD19 B cells. Transplant recipients were children who received TCRalphabeta/CD19-depleted allogeneic hematopoietic cell grafts. A word on this clonotype: Its antigen is unknown. The record has no base qualities; no much larger clone is one base away.

Material: PBMCs, obtained before TCRalphabeta/CD19-depleted stem cell transplant. This TCR came from a girl between 2 and 10 years old with aplastic anemia, due to receive a stem cell transplant.

The nucleotide sequence is TGCGCCAGCAGCCAAGATCCCGGACAGAACCCGAACACTGAAGCTTTCTTT. This codes for CASSQDPGQNPNTEAFF. The sequence is built from TRBV4-1 and TRBJ1-1; perhaps TRBD1 is the D gene, with 6 bases matching. The germline V gene specifies MGHRA as CDR1 and YSYEKL as CDR2. V drops 0 bases and J drops 1 base, leaving 15 bases in between. Reading from cysteine to phenylalanine, the CDR3 counts 17 amino acids. Only the CDR3 region is kept as DNA, spanning 51 bases read in frame from base 1.